The rows below give T cell receptor beta chains drawn from one sample of a study of blood T cell repertoires in COVID-19. Data came from immunoSEQ multiplex PCR; TCRdb stores just in-frame clones and leaves some out. This table holds about 73,000 clones, roughly 90% found once. The specimen was peripheral blood. Receptors were obtained from a woman aged 80 or older with active or convalescent COVID-19. CDR3s include the opening cysteine and the closing phenylalanine or tryptophan. Clone size is shown for a subset of rows, as once, few, many or a class of expanded clone.

v_call	clone_size	cdr3_aa
TRBV4-1	once	CASSQETQQGGAFF
TRBV6-2/TRBV6-3	few	CASSYLFGSFLSEQYF
TRBV5-1	-	CASSGQLNTEAFF
TRBV4-1	-	CASSQDRYTQYF
TRBV3-1/TRBV3-2	once	CASSLRQGDGYTF
TRBV5-6	-	CASSILRAGEKLFF
TRBV19	-	CASSIVGAGGRDNEQFF
TRBV14	-	CASSPVRGRGNQPQHF
TRBV30	-	CAWTDTGFNEQYF
TRBV10-3	-	CAIRQGISGNTIYF
TRBV14	-	CASSQWSGGRGGELFF
TRBV3-1/TRBV3-2	-	CASSFLGAYEQYF
TRBV5-1	-	CASSLGSSGNTIYF
TRBV28	-	CASSLSGVNTEAFF
TRBV9	-	CASSPGQGAFGYTF
TRBV3-1/TRBV3-2	-	CASSPQKVFVAGEQFF
TRBV7-3	-	CASSWLAGPPLDTQYF
TRBV11-1	-	CASSLSRGLGTGELFF
TRBV7-2	-	CASSLLGRAVRNTGELFF
TRBV7-2	-	CASSLFGLGTGVNEQFF
TRBV19	-	CASSKGPDRNPATNEKLFF
TRBV5-1	once	CASSPGQGADNEQFF
TRBV19	-	CASSGHPNYGYTF
TRBV7-2	-	CASSLDGGREKLFF
TRBV25-1	-	CASNYGGDYNSPLHF
TRBV5-1	-	CASSSSSGSGELFF
TRBV6-5	-	CASSYGQPTEQYF
TRBV28	-	CASSFTRTKIPIAKGQPQHF
TRBV19	-	CASSRDSTYEQYF
TRBV9	-	CASSPPAGERGWGTQYF
TRBV3-1/TRBV3-2	few	CASSLRDNSNQPQHF
TRBV30	-	CAWSVMGPDTQYF
TRBV19	-	CASSMNRGPYEQYF
TRBV28	once	CASSRQVQETQYF
TRBV6-2/TRBV6-3	-	CASSYVGQGPDTQYF
TRBV30	-	CAWTLTGVVYTF
TRBV14	-	CASSKKTRIGEQFF
TRBV7-2	-	CASSFSAGTGDGYTF
TRBV11-2	-	CASSTRQGLGELFF
TRBV5-4	-	CASRGDRNTGELFF
TRBV19	-	CASSIGPDRGTEAFF
TRBV6-5	-	CATGTGASYEQYF
TRBV28	-	CATARVQPQHF
TRBV3-1/TRBV3-2	-	CASSLVPGLGKGTQYF
TRBV5-6	-	CASSLVDRVAYEQYF